The 5 T cell receptor beta chains below come from one sample, sequenced in a study of shared clonotypes between healthy human individuals. Profiling relied on immunoSEQ multiplex PCR, and the TCRdb table lists in-frame clones only, not all of them. The sample records approximately 2.3 million clones, over 90% being singletons. Sequencing was carried out using naive CD4+ T cells from PBMCs. As to subset: CD45RA+ positively selected. These receptors all come from a man aged 18 to 29 in good health. Some clones in this sample may be carry-over from other donors' samples.

The V call is TRBV6-5, the J call TRBJ1-2, with 9 nucleotides matching TRBD1. With 4 bases clipped from V and 7 bases from J, the junction kept 4 bases outside the gene matches. The CDR3 spans 13 residues. Germline V CDR1 and CDR2: MNHEY, SVGAGI. CDR3 in DNA: TGTGCCAGCAGTTCACAGGGGGCCGGTGGCTACACCTTC. Translation: CASSSQGAGGYTF.

The chain joins TRBV19 to TRBJ1-1; D unresolved. The germline V gene has CDR1 LNHDA and CDR2 SQIVND (reference sequence). The CDR3 spans 15 residues. With 4 bases removed from V and 1 base from J, the gap between germline ends came to 13 bases. For the CDR3, the DNA is TGTGCCAGTAGTACCCCTGGGTGGGGGAACACTGAAGCTTTCTTT. It is translated as CASSTPGWGNTEAFF. The whole variable domain, remainder taken from reference TRBV19 and TRBJ1-1, is DGGITQSPKYLFRKEGQNVTLSCEQNLNHDAMYWYRQDPGQGLRLIYYSQIVNDFQKGDIAEGYSVSREKKESFPLTVTSAQKNPTAFYLCASSTPGWGNTEAFFGQGTRLTVV.

The chain couples TRBV2 to TRBJ2-1, with D perhaps given as TRBD1 or TRBD2 (5 bases each). The germline gives CDR1 SNHLY, CDR2 FYNNEI. The germline V and J ends were trimmed by 7 bases and 6 bases, with 16 bases remaining between them. The CDR3 runs to 14 residues. The CDR3 DNA follows: TGTGCCAGCAATCGGGACGGCAGGGTCAATGAGCAGTTCTTC. This gives the protein CASNRDGRVNEQFF.

This clone was detected only once. The chain carries TRBV9 and TRBJ2-1; the D gene is possibly TRBD2 (7 bases). Germline CDR1 is SGDLS and CDR2 is YYNGEE. V was trimmed by 6 bases and J by 2 bases, leaving 21 bases between them. The CDR3 runs to 17 residues. Here the CDR3 DNA reads TGTGCCAGCACCACCGGGGGGCCTTCGGCCCCCTACAATGAGCAGTTCTTC. Amino acids: CASTTGGPSAPYNEQFF.

The J gene is TRBJ1-5, the V gene TRBV6-6; 7 bases line up with TRBD1. The V segment lost 7 bases and the J segment 6 bases; nucleotides outside the gene matches: 9. Germline CDR1 and CDR2: MNHNY and SVGAGI (reference sequence). The CDR3 runs to 14 residues. The CDR3 sequence: CASTDREHGQPQHF. The CDR3 region has the DNA TGTGCCAGCACAGACAGGGAACATGGTCAGCCCCAGCATTTT.